This T cell receptor (beta chain) was captured by sequencing in a study of T cell responses to AZD1222 COVID-19 vaccine. Second doses at about 4 or about 12 weeks were pooled. Findings and limits, study-wide: Spike as a whole was targeted by vaccine-associated CD4 TCRs, dominant at 160-218 and 743-854. The donor group comprised mostly white British people and more females; the analysis possibly underestimated clonal diversity. No repertoire was sampled before or during the peak T cell response, only after it.

V was pared by 4 bases and J by 0 bases, with 6 bases between. Per germline, CDR1 SQVTM and CDR2 ANQGSEA. CDR3 size: 12 residues. Worth noting for this clone: Its target is unknown.

Repertoires were generated with immunoSEQ multiplex PCR, while TCRdb's copy carries only in-frame clones and drops some. The repertoire holds some 120,000 clones, around 85% seen once, with 3.5% to 5.5% in the top ten. This chain connects TRBV29-1 to TRBJ1-1; D is ambiguous. The source of this sequence is an adult who received the AZD1222 COVID-19 vaccine. Sequenced here: peripheral blood, sampled 28 days after the second AZD1222 dose. The DNA of the CDR3 is TGCAGCGTTGGACACATGAACACTGAAGCTTTCTTT. This codes for CSVGHMNTEAFF.